A selection of T cell receptor beta chains follows, all from one sample in a study of response to subunit inactivated influenza vaccine. Using its own MiXCR run on the RT-PCR reads, TCRdb lists one record per CDR3 protein. The repertoire consists of almost 250,000 distinct CDR3 sequences, with roughly an eighth occurring once and the leading ten covering approximately 7.8%. The starting material was non-naive T cells sorted from PBMCs, obtained 14 to 15 days before vaccination. Every receptor here comes from a man aged 45-65 years who received an inactivated influenza vaccine. Both conserved end residues are part of each CDR3. The D gene is left open where the match is weak. Size tells how often a clone was seen (once, few, many) or the class of an expanded clone, and some rows leave it out.

D gene	V gene	clone size	J gene	CDR3 DNA	CDR3 protein
TRBD1	TRBV12-3/TRBV12-4	NA	TRBJ1-3	TGTGCCAGCAGTTTATTTCCGACAGGGGGCACTGGGTCTGGAAACACCATATATTTT	CASSLFPTGGTGSGNTIYF
NA	TRBV3-1	few	TRBJ1-5	TGTGCCAGCAGCCCCGCGGGGGATCAGCCCCAGCATTTT	CASSPAGDQPQHF
NA	TRBV11-2	many	TRBJ2-4	TGTGCCAGCAGCCCAAACCACCCTGGACAGACTATAGCCAAAAACATTCAGTACTTC	CASSPNHPGQTIAKNIQYF
NA	TRBV4-1	NA	TRBJ2-1	TGCGCCAGCAGCCCGCCGAAAAAAAATGAGCAGTTCTTC	CASSPPKKNEQFF
NA	TRBV6-1	few	TRBJ2-7	TGTGCCAGCAGCAACGGACAGATCTACGAGCAGTACTTC	CASSNGQIYEQYF
NA	TRBV20-1	few	TRBJ2-3	TGCAGTGCTAAACCGCCCGATACGCAGTATTTT	CSAKPPDTQYF
NA	TRBV11-2	many	TRBJ2-5	TGTGCCAGCAGCTTAGGGCAAGTTAGAGAGACCCAGTACTTC	CASSLGQVRETQYF
TRBD1	TRBV12-3/TRBV12-4	many	TRBJ2-7	TGTGCCAGCAGTCCTGGGACAGGGGGCACCTACGAGCAGTACTTC	CASSPGTGGTYEQYF
TRBD1	TRBV29-1	many	TRBJ2-7	TGCAGCACGGAGGACAGGGACGAGCAGTACTTC	CSTEDRDEQYF
TRBD2	TRBV4-1	many	TRBJ2-1	TGCGCCAGCAGCCAAGATCCGGTTTTAAGCGGGGGGGCCGATGAGCAGTTCTTC	CASSQDPVLSGGADEQFF
TRBD1	TRBV29-1	many	TRBJ2-4	TGCAGCGTTGAAGAGCTACAGGGGATTAGGAACATTCAGTACTTC	CSVEELQGIRNIQYF
NA	TRBV25-1	few	TRBJ2-7	TGTGCCAGCAGTGCTCCCTCCGGGGAGCAGTACTTC	CASSAPSGEQYF
TRBD1	TRBV7-2	many	TRBJ1-1	TGTGCCAGCAGCTCTATGACAGGGTTCACTGAAGCTTTCTTT	CASSSMTGFTEAFF
NA	TRBV7-8	NA	TRBJ1-1	TGTGCCAGCACCGCGTTGGTAGGGACTGAAGCTTACTTT	CASTALVGTEAYF
NA	TRBV5-5	few	TRBJ2-2	TGTGCCAGCAGCTTGGAGGGGGGCCGGCGCACCGGGGAGCTGTTTTTT	CASSLEGGRRTGELFF
TRBD1	TRBV19	NA	TRBJ1-6	TGTGCCAGTAGCCCCCGGGACAGGGGGCATAATTCACCCCTCCACTTT	CASSPRDRGHNSPLHF
NA	TRBV10-3	few	TRBJ1-2	TGTGCTGCATCAGATATCAGTCTTTCGAATGGCTACACCTTC	CAASDISLSNGYTF
TRBD2	TRBV7-2	many	TRBJ2-7	TGTGCCAGCAGCTTAGCGCCCCTAGCGGGGGCATCCGAGCAGTACTTC	CASSLAPLAGASEQYF
TRBD2	TRBV7-9	many	TRBJ2-1	TGTGCCAGCAGAGATCGGACTAGCGTCGATGAGCAGTTCTTC	CASRDRTSVDEQFF
NA	TRBV20-1	many	TRBJ2-2	TGCAGTGCTAGAGATCCCAAAGGACAGATCACCGGGGAGCTGTTTTTT	CSARDPKGQITGELFF
NA	TRBV7-9	few	TRBJ2-7	TGTGCCAGCAGCTTAGGGGACGGTGGCTCCTACGAGCAGTACTTC	CASSLGDGGSYEQYF
NA	TRBV7-6	few	TRBJ2-3	TGTGCCAGCAGCCCCAGGCGTATAGATACGCAGTATTTT	CASSPRRIDTQYF
NA	TRBV4-1	many	TRBJ1-6	TGCGCCAGCGCTAAGGGGGTTGATTCACCCCTCCACTTT	CASAKGVDSPLHF
NA	TRBV20-1	NA	TRBJ1-5	TGCAGTGCTAGAGATTCTGGGAGGAGCAATCAGCCCCAGCATTTT	CSARDSGRSNQPQHF
NA	TRBV20-1	many	TRBJ2-1	TGCAGTGCCCACCCTACCGGGGCCTACAATGAGCAGTTCTTC	CSAHPTGAYNEQFF
TRBD2	TRBV9	NA	TRBJ2-3	TGTGCCAGCAGCGGCCTAGCGGGAGTAGGAACAGATACGCAGTATTTT	CASSGLAGVGTDTQYF
TRBD2	TRBV6-1	NA	TRBJ2-2	TGTGCCAGCAGTGCCCCCTTAGCGGGGGGGACTTGGGAGCTGTTTTTT	CASSAPLAGGTWELFF
NA	TRBV7-3	NA	TRBJ2-6	TGTGCCAGCAGCTCCGGGATCACCGGGGCCAACGTCCTGACTTTC	CASSSGITGANVLTF
TRBD1	TRBV27	many	TRBJ2-7	TGTGCCAGCAGTGCCCGGGACAGGGGGTCCGAGCAGTACTTC	CASSARDRGSEQYF
NA	TRBV18	NA	TRBJ1-2	TGTGCCAGCTCACCCGTGGAGCGAACTAACTATGGCTACACCTTC	CASSPVERTNYGYTF
NA	TRBV20-1	NA	TRBJ1-1	TGCAGTGCTAGACACGGGAGCACTGAAGCTTTCTTT	CSARHGSTEAFF
TRBD2	TRBV7-2	NA	TRBJ2-7	TGTGCCAGCAGCTTAGGAGGGCTAGCGGGAGACGAGCAGTACTTC	CASSLGGLAGDEQYF
NA	TRBV4-3	few	TRBJ1-4	TGCGCCAGCAGCCAAGATATCATAGGCCCTAATGAAAAACTGTTTTTT	CASSQDIIGPNEKLFF
NA	TRBV7-2	NA	TRBJ1-6	TGTGCCAGCAGCTTAGTGGGTGATGGTAATTCACCCCTCCACTTT	CASSLVGDGNSPLHF
TRBD2	TRBV29-1	NA	TRBJ2-5	TGCAGCGTTGGAATAGGCGGGGGACAAGAGACCCAGTACTTC	CSVGIGGGQETQYF
TRBD2	TRBV7-2	few	TRBJ2-5	TGTGCCAGCAGCTCCTCGGGGGGGCTGGTAGAGACCCAGTACTTC	CASSSSGGLVETQYF
TRBD1	TRBV5-1	NA	TRBJ1-2	TGCGCCAGCAGTTCGCAACAGGGGGCGTATTATGGCTACACCTTC	CASSSQQGAYYGYTF
NA	TRBV30	NA	TRBJ2-7	TGTGCCTGGAGCCCCCGGGATCCCTACGAGCAGTACTTC	CAWSPRDPYEQYF
TRBD1	TRBV5-1	NA	TRBJ2-3	TGCGCCAGCAGGGCCGCCCCCCAGACAGGGCTGAGGGGCACAGATACGCAGTATTTT	CASRAAPQTGLRGTDTQYF
NA	TRBV5-1	NA	TRBJ1-1	TGCGCCAGCAGCTTAGAGGGGCGGGGGGCCGGGATGAACACTGAAGCTTTCTTT	CASSLEGRGAGMNTEAFF
TRBD2	TRBV6-1	NA	TRBJ2-1	TGTGCCAGCAGTAGACGGACTAGCGGGGAAGGGAATGAGCAGTTCTTC	CASSRRTSGEGNEQFF
NA	TRBV3-1	few	TRBJ2-2	TGTGCCAGCAGCCCCCGACAGTTTTGGGGCACCGGGGAGCTGTTTTTT	CASSPRQFWGTGELFF
NA	TRBV4-3	many	TRBJ1-6	TGCGCCAGCAGCCAAGTCCCCCTCCCGGGGAATTCACCCCTCCACTTT	CASSQVPLPGNSPLHF
TRBD1	TRBV12-3/TRBV12-4	NA	TRBJ1-5	TGTGCCAGCAGTTTTAGGACAGGGAGCCAGCCCCAGCATTTT	CASSFRTGSQPQHF
NA	TRBV20-1	NA	TRBJ2-1	TGCAGTGCTCTATGCCCACTCTTC	CSALCPLF
NA	TRBV7-8	many	TRBJ1-2	TGTGCCAGCAGCTTAGCGGAGGGTCTCTATGGCTACACCTTC	CASSLAEGLYGYTF
NA	TRBV6-2/TRBV6-3	NA	TRBJ2-3	TGTGCCAGCAGTTTTTCCCCTGGGCGGGGGCGGAGCACAGATACGCAGTATTTT	CASSFSPGRGRSTDTQYF
NA	TRBV3-1	NA	TRBJ2-5	TGTGCCAGCAGCCAAGGGGGCGCGTACGAGACCCAGTACTTC	CASSQGGAYETQYF
NA	TRBV7-8	NA	TRBJ2-3	TGTGCCAGCAGCCCTAACCGGGTCCGGAGGGCAGATACGCAGTATTTT	CASSPNRVRRADTQYF